The 28 T cell receptor beta chains below were found in one sample sequenced in a study of T-cell memory formation after mild COVID-19 (dated by TCRdb to the early 2020s). To prepare the library, 5' RACE was applied. This sample was sequenced with an Illumina NovaSeq 6000. TCRdb reprocessing: public reads trimmed at Q25 with fastp, clones called with MiXCR, in-frame beta chains kept. Each entry is one CDR3 protein sequence, shown with its most common DNA and genes. In this sample the table shows about 44,000 distinct CDR3 sequences, about 6.8% of which occur a single time. In total, the top ten clones hold approximately 0.74% of the sample. What was sequenced was PBMCs or a T cell subset sorted from them (not recorded which). The receptors stem from an adult who had mild COVID-19 (a few samples of this study predate the infection). The sample titles of this study are shuffled in the database, so cell type and time point are left out.

This chain uses TRBV11-2 with TRBJ1-1; D is perhaps TRBD1 (5 bases). The CDR3 is 16 residues long. CDR1 is SGHAT and CDR2 is FQNNGV in the germline V gene. V shed 5 bases and J shed 3 bases, with 19 bases lying between them. The CDR3 reads CASSIGGAIVDTEAFF. The CDR3 DNA sequence: TGTGCCAGCAGCATCGGCGGGGCGATAGTGGACACTGAAGCTTTCTTT.

This clonotype was detected only a few times. V is TRBV7-2 and J is TRBJ1-1; D call uncertain. Germline values: CDR1 SGHTA, CDR2 FQGNSA. The CDR3 has 15 residues. V was shortened by 2 bases and J by 4 bases, with 14 bases between the two germline ends. CDR3 residues: CASSLNRADVTEAFF. The CDR3 DNA follows: TGTGCCAGCAGCTTAAACCGGGCAGATGTCACTGAAGCTTTCTTT.

This clonotype turned up a few times. The chain couples TRBV20-1 to TRBJ2-7; D is perhaps TRBD2 (5 bases). The length of the CDR3 is 15 residues. V was pared by 0 bases and J by 0 bases, with 12 bases between. The germline gives CDR1 DFQATT, CDR2 SNEGSKA (reference sequence). This chain's CDR3 is CSARDGSGPSYEQYF. In DNA form, the CDR3 reads TGCAGTGCTAGAGATGGGAGCGGACCCTCCTACGAGCAGTACTTC.

This clonotype was picked up a small number of times. This rearrangement joins TRBV5-4 to TRBJ2-1; TRBD2 agrees at 13 bases. With 3 bases clipped from V and 3 bases from J, the junction kept 9 bases outside the gene matches. CDR3 length: 18 residues. Germline CDR1 SGHNT, CDR2 YYREEE (reference sequence). Written as DNA, the CDR3 is TGTGCCAGCAGCTGGACCTTACTAGCGGGGGGGAGCTACAATGAGCAGTTCTTC. It translates to CASSWTLLAGGSYNEQFF.

This clonotype was found many times. The rearrangement links TRBV20-1 to TRBJ2-7; D not certain. Germline V lookup: CDR1 DFQATT, CDR2 SNEGSKA (reference sequence). The CDR3 has 15 amino acids. V lost 0 bases and J lost 0, with 12 bases in between. For the CDR3, the DNA is TGCAGTGCTAGAGATTGGGCCCCGGGCTCCTACGAGCAGTACTTC. It specifies CSARDWAPGSYEQYF.

The chain joins TRBV24-1 to TRBJ1-5; 8 bases are a match to TRBD1. The germline gives CDR1 KGHDR, CDR2 SFDVKD. V shed 9 bases and J 2 bases; nucleotides not matched to a gene: 8. This CDR3 contains 15 residues. For the CDR3, the DNA is TGTGCCACCGAACCGACAGGGGTTCGCAATCAGCCCCAGCATTTT. It is translated as CATEPTGVRNQPQHF.

The table lists this clonotype with many counts. The chain is built from TRBV6-5 and TRBJ1-2; D not resolved. Trimming took off 0 bases at V and 5 bases at J, with 10 bases between the two ends. The CDR3 covers 14 residues. Germline assignment: CDR1 MNHEY and CDR2 SVGAGI. CDR3 amino acids: CASSYSEGGYGYTF. CDR3 DNA sequence: TGTGCCAGCAGTTACTCAGAAGGAGGGTATGGCTACACCTTC.

This clonotype was found many times. The rearrangement uses TRBV5-4 and TRBJ2-7, with 7 bases identical to TRBD2. After removal of 0 bases from V and 6 bases from J, the junction contained 9 bases not matched to a gene. The CDR3 is 15 amino acids. Germline V gene sequence: CDR1 SGHNT, CDR2 YYREEE (reference sequence). The CDR3 reads CASSLAPGGGGEQYF. The CDR3 region has the DNA TGTGCCAGCAGCTTGGCCCCGGGAGGTGGGGGCGAGCAGTACTTC.

This clonotype has at least ten counts. The chain carries TRBV12-1 and TRBJ2-3; the D segment call TRBD1 is taken from the table without a DNA check. TRBV12-1 is classified as a pseudogene. This CDR3 has 16 amino acids. For the CDR3, the DNA is TGTGCCAGCAGCTTTGAAGGGGACAGGGGGACAGATACGCAGTATTTT. It encodes CASSFEGDRGTDTQYF.

This clonotype has a count of ten or more. The J gene is TRBJ2-7, the V gene TRBV6-5; 14 bases are a match to TRBD2. Trimming removed 2 bases from V and 4 bases from J; junction bases left unmatched: 7. The CDR3 is 17 residues long. From germline, CDR1 is MNHEY and CDR2 SVGAGI. CDR3 bases: TGTGCCAGCAGTTACGGGACTAGCGGGAGACTGTCATACGAGCAGTACTTC. It translates to CASSYGTSGRLSYEQYF.

This clonotype was seen many times. The chain carries TRBV21-1 and TRBJ1-5. TRBV21-1 is an annotated pseudogene. This CDR3 comprises 14 residues. The CDR3: CASSKVYNGQPQHF. The CDR3 DNA is TGTGCCAGCAGCAAAGTCTATAATGGGCAGCCCCAGCATTTT.

CDR3 nucleotides: TGTGCCAGCAGCCAAGATTACGGGAGGAATGAGCAGTTCTTC. The encoded protein is CASSQDYGRNEQFF. The chain recombines TRBV3-1 with TRBJ2-1; 7 nucleotides align to TRBD2. The CDR3 has 14 residues. The J segment lost 7 bases and the V segment lost 0 bases, leaving 3 bases of the junction unmatched. The V gene's germline CDR1 is LGHDT and CDR2 YNNKEL (reference sequence).

This clonotype was detected ten times or more. The chain links TRBV6-5 to TRBJ1-6; weak D call: TRBD1 (6 bases). V was shortened by 0 bases and J by 7 bases, with 10 bases between the two germline ends. Germline CDR1 reads MNHEY; CDR2 reads SVGAGI. The CDR3 covers 15 residues. For the CDR3, the DNA is TGTGCCAGCAGTTACTCGGGGGCTCGGAATTCACCCCTCCACTTT. This gives the protein CASSYSGARNSPLHF.

This clonotype was counted many times. This CDR3 is CASTRGGQPQHF. In DNA form, the CDR3 reads TGTGCCAGCACTCGGGGGGGGCAGCCCCAGCATTTT. This sequence joins TRBV12-3 or TRBV12-4 and TRBJ1-5; TRBD1 is a possible D gene (5 bases). The CDR3 runs 12 residues. With 7 bases removed from V and 7 bases from J, the gap between germline ends came to 11 bases.

This chain uses TRBV18 with TRBJ1-6, with D unresolved. Germline V CDR1 and CDR2: KGHSH, LQKENI. V dropped 4 bases and J dropped 9 bases, with 7 bases sitting between them. This CDR3 contains 12 residues. The DNA for the CDR3 is TGTGCCAGCTCACTGATGAGTTCACCCCTCCACTTT. This translates into CASSLMSSPLHF.

The V and J genes are TRBV6-5 and TRBJ1-2, with 10 bases identical to TRBD1. Per the germline V gene, CDR1 is MNHEY and CDR2 is SVGAGI. The CDR3 length is 14 residues. J gave up 8 bases and V 6 bases, and 9 bases lay outside the gene matches. The CDR3 coding sequence is TGTGCCAGCAGCTCCGGGACAGGGGTTTACGGCTACACCTTC. Its translation is CASSSGTGVYGYTF.

This clonotype was counted ten times or more. The chain uses TRBV5-4 and TRBJ2-3; a possible D gene is TRBD2 (7 bases). Germline lookup yields CDR1 SGHNT and CDR2 YYREEE (reference sequence). This CDR3 has 14 amino acids. V was trimmed by 0 bases and J by 6 bases, leaving 11 bases between them. CDR3: CASSLERGGDTQYF. The CDR3, as DNA: TGTGCCAGCAGCTTGGAAAGGGGGGGGGATACGCAGTATTTT.

The V gene is TRBV7-2, the J gene TRBJ1-1; the D gene is possibly TRBD1 (5 bases). Germline V CDR1 and CDR2: SGHTA, FQGNSA. Trimming removed 6 bases at V and 6 bases at J, with 11 bases between. CDR3 length: 12 amino acids. This CDR3 reads CASSYRIPEAFF. The CDR3 nucleotides read TGTGCCAGCAGTTACAGGATTCCTGAAGCTTTCTTT.

This clonotype has a count of ten or more. V is TRBV7-2 and J is TRBJ2-2; no clear D gene. V lost 5 bases and J 5 bases, leaving 9 bases between the germline ends. This CDR3 comprises 13 residues. Per the germline V gene, CDR1 is SGHTA and CDR2 is FQGNSA. Here the CDR3 DNA reads TGTGCCAGCAGCCCCTGGGGTACCGGGGAGCTGTTTTTT. Its translation is CASSPWGTGELFF. Full variable domain (remainder filled in from reference TRBV7-2 and TRBJ2-2): GAGVSQSPSNKVTEKGKDVELRCDPISGHTALYWYRQSLGQGLEFLIYFQGNSAPDKSGLPSDRFSAERTGGSVSTLTIQRTQQEDSAVYLCASSPWGTGELFFGEGSRLTVL.

This clonotype was recorded many times. V gene TRBV5-6 combines with J gene TRBJ2-2; D call uncertain. This CDR3 has 15 amino acids. The germline V and J ends were trimmed by 0 bases and 1 base, with 7 bases remaining between them. Germline V CDR1 and CDR2: SGHDT, YYEEEE. CDR3 DNA: TGTGCCAGCAGCTTGGCCGACTGGAACACCGGGGAGCTGTTTTTT. Translation: CASSLADWNTGELFF.

This clonotype came up a few times. CDR3 loop: CASSPPAGTGARYEQYF. The CDR3 nucleotides read TGTGCCAGCAGTCCCCCGGCGGGGACAGGGGCAAGATACGAGCAGTACTTC. The gene calls are TRBV12-3 or TRBV12-4 and TRBJ2-7; 10 nucleotides line up with TRBD1. The CDR3 is made up of 17 amino acids. V lost 5 bases to trimming and J lost 4 bases; unmatched junction nucleotides: 14.

This clonotype appeared many times. The chain combines TRBV29-1 with TRBJ2-3, with D unresolved. Trimming left V 3 bases short and J 5 bases short, with 6 bases between. Germline V gene lookup returns CDR1 SQVTM and CDR2 ANQGSEA. The CDR3 runs to 11 residues. For the CDR3, the DNA is TGCAGCGTTGAGTTGGGAGATACGCAGTATTTT. As protein: CSVELGDTQYF.

The sample holds many counts of this clonotype. V gene TRBV20-1 combines with J gene TRBJ2-7; no definite D call. The CDR3 sequence is 11 residues long. Trimming removed 6 bases at V and 3 bases at J, with 9 bases between. The germline CDR1 and CDR2 sequences are DFQATT and SNEGSKA (reference sequence). Here the CDR3 reads CSAGRVYEQYF. CDR3 DNA: TGCAGTGCCGGCCGGGTCTACGAGCAGTACTTC.

V and J are TRBV3-1 and TRBJ2-3; D might be TRBD1 (5 bases). The CDR3 runs to 16 residues. Germline CDR1 reads LGHDT; CDR2 reads YNNKEL (reference sequence). The V end was cut by 0 bases, the J end by 4 bases, with 14 bases between. CDR3 amino acids: CASSQDLRGWSDTQYF. The CDR3, as DNA: TGTGCCAGCAGCCAAGATTTAAGGGGTTGGTCAGATACGCAGTATTTT.

This clonotype was counted ten times or more. V usage is TRBV7-6 and J usage is TRBJ2-5, with a weak D call TRBD2 (5 bases). Deletions cut 4 bases from V and 5 bases from J, with 14 bases between. This CDR3 has 14 residues. Germline values: CDR1 SGHVS, CDR2 FNYEAQ. The CDR3 spells CASSSDSRQETQYF. The CDR3 bases are TGTGCCAGCAGCTCGGACTCTCGTCAGGAGACCCAGTACTTC.

This sequence joins TRBV30 and TRBJ2-7; TRBD1 matches 8 bases. Germline CDR1 reads GTSNPN; CDR2 reads SVGIG (reference sequence). V gave up 4 bases and J gave up 6 bases; unmatched junction bases: 11. The length of the CDR3 is 14 residues. The CDR3 loop reads CAWTRTGKGLEQYF. For the CDR3, the DNA is TGTGCCTGGACCCGGACAGGGAAAGGGCTCGAGCAGTACTTC.

The CDR3: CASSRQDRNTIYF. The CDR3 nucleotides read TGTGCCAGCAGCCGACAGGATCGGAACACCATATATTTT. The V call is TRBV5-5, the J call TRBJ1-3, with D perhaps matching TRBD1 (6 bases). The V gene's germline CDR1 is SGHKS and CDR2 YYEKEE (reference sequence). V shed 4 bases and J shed 7 bases, with 12 bases lying between them. This CDR3 has 13 residues.

This clonotype has a count of ten or more. The chain carries TRBV20-1 and TRBJ1-2, with D uncertain. This CDR3 is built from 14 residues. Trimming left V 0 bases short and J 8 bases short, with 16 bases between. Germline lookup yields CDR1 DFQATT and CDR2 SNEGSKA (reference sequence). In nucleotides, the CDR3 is TGCAGTGCTAGAGAGGGGAGCGGAGGAGGCGGCTACACCTTC. This gives the protein CSAREGSGGGGYTF.